This T cell receptor beta chain comes out of a study of blood T cell repertoires in COVID-19. Across the whole study: COVID-19 samples from acute and convalescent phases originated in the United States, Italy and Spain.

Categorization into cohorts depended on clinical history that participants reported. Original analysis: Scientists estimated how many nucleated cells there were by amplifying reference gene primers. Repertoires were generated with immunoSEQ multiplex PCR, while TCRdb's copy carries only in-frame clones and drops some. D and trimming were read from the DNA, whereas the V and J calls and clone size are those reported in that table. The sample lists around 240,000 clones, roughly nine tenths occurring once. CDR3 length: 16 amino acids. Germline CDR1 reads LNHNV; CDR2 reads YYDKDF (reference sequence). After removal of 0 bases from V and 2 bases from J, the junction contained 7 bases not matched to a gene.

The TCR comes from a human donor in a cohort exposed to, infected with or recovered from COVID-19 (not recorded which). The donor label of this sample is uncertain. The chain uses TRBV15 and TRBJ2-7; 7 bases map to TRBD2. Sequencing used PBMCs or T cells enriched from blood (not recorded which). The CDR3 here is CATSRDSRGITYEQYF. The DNA for the CDR3 is TGTGCCACCAGCAGAGATTCGCGGGGGATTACCTACGAGCAGTACTTC.